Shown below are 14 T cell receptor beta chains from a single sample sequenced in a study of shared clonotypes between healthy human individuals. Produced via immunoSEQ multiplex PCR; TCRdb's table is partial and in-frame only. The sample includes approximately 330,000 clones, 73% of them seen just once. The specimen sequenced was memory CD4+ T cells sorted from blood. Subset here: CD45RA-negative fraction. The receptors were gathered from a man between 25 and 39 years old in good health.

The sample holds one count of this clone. CDR3 sequence (DNA): TGCGCCAGCAGCATCAGGGTGGGCGATGAGCAGTTCTTC. It translates to CASSIRVGDEQFF. J is TRBJ2-1 and V is TRBV5-1, with D possibly being TRBD1 (5 bases). Germline V gives CDR1 SGHRS, CDR2 YFSETQ. V gave up 4 bases and J gave up 8 bases, with 13 bases separating them. This CDR3 comprises 13 residues.

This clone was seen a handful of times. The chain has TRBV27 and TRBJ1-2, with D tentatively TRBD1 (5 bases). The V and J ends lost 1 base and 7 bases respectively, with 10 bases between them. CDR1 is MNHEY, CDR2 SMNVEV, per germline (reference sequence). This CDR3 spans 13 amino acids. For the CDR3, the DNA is TGTGCCAGCAGTTTATTCGGGACCTTTGGCTACACCTTC. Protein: CASSLFGTFGYTF.

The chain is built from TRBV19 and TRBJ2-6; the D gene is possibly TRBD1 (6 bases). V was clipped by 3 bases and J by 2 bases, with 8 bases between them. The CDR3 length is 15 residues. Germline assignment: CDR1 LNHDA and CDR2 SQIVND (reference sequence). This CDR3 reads CASSMGQTGANVLTF. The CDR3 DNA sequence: TGTGCCAGTAGTATGGGACAAACTGGGGCCAACGTCCTGACTTTC.

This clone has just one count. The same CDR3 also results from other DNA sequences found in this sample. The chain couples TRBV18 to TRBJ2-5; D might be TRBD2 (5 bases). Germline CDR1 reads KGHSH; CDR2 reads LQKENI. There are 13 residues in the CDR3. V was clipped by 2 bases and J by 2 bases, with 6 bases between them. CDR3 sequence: CASSPRGQETQYF. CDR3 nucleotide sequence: TGTGCCAGCTCACCAAGAGGGCAAGAGACCCAGTACTTC.

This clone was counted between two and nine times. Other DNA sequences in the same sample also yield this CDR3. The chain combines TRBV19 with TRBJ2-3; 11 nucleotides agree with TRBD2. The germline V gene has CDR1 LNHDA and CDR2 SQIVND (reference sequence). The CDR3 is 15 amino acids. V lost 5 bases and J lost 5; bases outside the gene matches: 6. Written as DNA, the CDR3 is TGTGCCAGTAGTGTACTAGCGGGAGCAGGAGATACGCAGTATTTT. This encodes CASSVLAGAGDTQYF.

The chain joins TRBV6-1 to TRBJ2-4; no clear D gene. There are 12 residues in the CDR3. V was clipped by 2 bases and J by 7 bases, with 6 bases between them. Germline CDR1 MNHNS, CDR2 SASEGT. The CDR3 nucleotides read TGTGCCAGCAGTGAAATTATCAACATTCAGTACTTC. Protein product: CASSEIINIQYF.

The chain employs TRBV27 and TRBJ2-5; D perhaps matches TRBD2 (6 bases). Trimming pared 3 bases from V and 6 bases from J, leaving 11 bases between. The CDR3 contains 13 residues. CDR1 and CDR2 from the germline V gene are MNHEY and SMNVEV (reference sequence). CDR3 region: CASSLDYGKTQYF. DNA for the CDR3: TGTGCCAGCAGTTTGGACTACGGGAAGACCCAGTACTTC.

The CDR3 sequence is CSVEPRGGGDTEAFF. In DNA, the CDR3 is TGCAGCGTTGAACCCCGGGGAGGGGGAGACACTGAAGCTTTCTTT. The chain combines TRBV29-1 with TRBJ1-1; TRBD1 might be the D (6 bases). This CDR3 has 15 amino acids. Germline assignment: CDR1 SQVTM and CDR2 ANQGSEA. The V end lost 2 bases, the J end lost 3 bases, and 16 bases lay between the germline ends.

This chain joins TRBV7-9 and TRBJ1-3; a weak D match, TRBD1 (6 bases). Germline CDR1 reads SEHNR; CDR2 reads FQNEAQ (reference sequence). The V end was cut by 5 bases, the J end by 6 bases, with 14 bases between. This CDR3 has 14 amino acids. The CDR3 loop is CASSADRSLNTIYF. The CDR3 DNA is TGTGCCAGCAGCGCCGACAGGAGCCTAAACACCATATATTTT.

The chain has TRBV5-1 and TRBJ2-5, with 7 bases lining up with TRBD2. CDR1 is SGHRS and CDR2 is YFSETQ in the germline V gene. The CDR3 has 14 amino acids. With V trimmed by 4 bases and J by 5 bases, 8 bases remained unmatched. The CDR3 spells CASSPFLAAETQYF. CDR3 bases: TGCGCCAGCAGCCCCTTCCTAGCGGCGGAGACCCAGTACTTC.

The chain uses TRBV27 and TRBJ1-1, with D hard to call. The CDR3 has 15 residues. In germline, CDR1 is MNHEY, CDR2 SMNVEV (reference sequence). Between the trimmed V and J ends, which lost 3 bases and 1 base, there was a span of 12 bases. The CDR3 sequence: CASSFVPAGNTEAFF. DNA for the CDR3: TGTGCCAGCAGTTTTGTCCCGGCGGGGAACACTGAAGCTTTCTTT.

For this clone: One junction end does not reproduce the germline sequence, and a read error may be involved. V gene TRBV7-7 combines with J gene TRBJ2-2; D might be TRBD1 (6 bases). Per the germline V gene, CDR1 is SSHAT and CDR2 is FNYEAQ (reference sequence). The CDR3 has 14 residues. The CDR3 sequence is CASSSRGNTGELFF. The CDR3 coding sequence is TGTGCTAGCAGTTCCAGGGGGAACACCGGGGAGCTGTTTTTT.

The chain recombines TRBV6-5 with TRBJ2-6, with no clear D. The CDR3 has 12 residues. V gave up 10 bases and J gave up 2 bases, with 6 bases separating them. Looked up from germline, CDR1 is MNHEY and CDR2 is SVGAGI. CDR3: CAIGTGANVLTF. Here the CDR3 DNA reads TGTGCCATCGGAACTGGGGCCAACGTCCTGACTTTC.

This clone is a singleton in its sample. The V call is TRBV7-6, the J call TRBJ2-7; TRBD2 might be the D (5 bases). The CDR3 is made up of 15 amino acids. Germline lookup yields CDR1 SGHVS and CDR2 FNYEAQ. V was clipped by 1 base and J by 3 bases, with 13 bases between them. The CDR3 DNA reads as TGTGCCAGCAGCTTAGGCGGGTCAGGACGCTACGAGCAGTACTTC. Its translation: CASSLGGSGRYEQYF.